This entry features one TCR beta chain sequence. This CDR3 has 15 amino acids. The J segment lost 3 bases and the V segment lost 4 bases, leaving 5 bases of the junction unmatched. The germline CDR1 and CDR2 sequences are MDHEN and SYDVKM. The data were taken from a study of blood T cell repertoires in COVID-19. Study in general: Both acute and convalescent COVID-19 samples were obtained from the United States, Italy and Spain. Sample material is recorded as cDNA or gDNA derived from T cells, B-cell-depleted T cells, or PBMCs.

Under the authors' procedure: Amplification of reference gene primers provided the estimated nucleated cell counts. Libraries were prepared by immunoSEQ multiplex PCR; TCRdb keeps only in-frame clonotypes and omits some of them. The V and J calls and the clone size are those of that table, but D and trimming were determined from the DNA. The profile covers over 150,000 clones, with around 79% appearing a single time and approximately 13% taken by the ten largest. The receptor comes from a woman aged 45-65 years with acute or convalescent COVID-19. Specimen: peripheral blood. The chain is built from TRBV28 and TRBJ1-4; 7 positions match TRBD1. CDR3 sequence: CASSWGDRANEKLFF. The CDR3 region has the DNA TGTGCCAGCAGTTGGGGTGACAGGGCTAATGAAAAACTGTTTTTT.